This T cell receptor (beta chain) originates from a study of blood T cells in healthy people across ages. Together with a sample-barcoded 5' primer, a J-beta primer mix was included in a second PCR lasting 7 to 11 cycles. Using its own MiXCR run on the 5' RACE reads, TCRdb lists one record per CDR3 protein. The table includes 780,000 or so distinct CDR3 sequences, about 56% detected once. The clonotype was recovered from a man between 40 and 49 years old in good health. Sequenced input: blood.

CDR3 bases: TGCAGCGGGTCCGTGGCATCACAAGAGACCCAGTACTTC. Translation gives CSGSVASQETQYF. The chain uses TRBV29-1 and TRBJ2-5, with no clear D. The CDR3 runs to 13 residues. V was pared by 7 bases and J by 2 bases, with 14 bases between. Germline-derived CDR1 and CDR2 are SQVTM and ANQGSEA.